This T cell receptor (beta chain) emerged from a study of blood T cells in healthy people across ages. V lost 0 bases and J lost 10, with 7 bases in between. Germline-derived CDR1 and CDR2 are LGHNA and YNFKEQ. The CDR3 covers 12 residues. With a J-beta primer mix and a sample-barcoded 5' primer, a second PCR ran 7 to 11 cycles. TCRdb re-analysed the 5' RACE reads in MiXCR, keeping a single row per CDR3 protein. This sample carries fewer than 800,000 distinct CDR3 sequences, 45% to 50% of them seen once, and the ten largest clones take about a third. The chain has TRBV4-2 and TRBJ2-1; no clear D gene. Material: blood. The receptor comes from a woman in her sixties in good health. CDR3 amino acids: CASSQDSGEQFF. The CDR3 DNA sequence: TGTGCCAGCAGCCAAGATTCCGGGGAGCAGTTCTTC.